These T cell receptor beta chains were read from a single sample in a study of CD8+ T cells in alopecia areata. The data were produced by immunoSEQ multiplex PCR, yet TCRdb's version contains in-frame clones alone and is incomplete. The sample shows hundreds of thousands of clones, about 53% of them seen only once. The source was CD4+ T cells sorted from blood, collected at week 0. These receptors were collected from a human donor with alopecia areata. CDR3s include the opening cysteine and the closing phenylalanine or tryptophan. D genes are given only for firm matches. Size is omitted from some rows. Given values are once, few, many or a class for expanded clones.

v_gene: TRBV2
j_gene: TRBJ2-6
d_gene: -
abundance: few
CDR3nt: TGTGCCAGCAGGATCGGGGCCAACGTCCTGACTTTC
CDR3aa: CASRIGANVLTF

v_gene: TRBV29-1
j_gene: TRBJ1-1
d_gene: -
abundance: -
CDR3nt: TGCAGCGTCGCTCGGATCGGCACTGAAGCTTTCTTT
CDR3aa: CSVARIGTEAFF

v_gene: TRBV6-5
j_gene: TRBJ1-2
d_gene: -
abundance: -
CDR3nt: TGTGCCAGCAGCCGTGTAAACTATGGCTACACCTTC
CDR3aa: CASSRVNYGYTF

v_gene: TRBV2
j_gene: TRBJ2-7
d_gene: TRBD2
abundance: -
CDR3nt: TGTGCCAGCAGGGAGACTAGCGGAGATTCCTACGAGCAGTACTTC
CDR3aa: CASRETSGDSYEQYF

v_gene: TRBV9
j_gene: TRBJ2-2
d_gene: -
abundance: -
CDR3nt: TGTGCCAGCAGCGTAGCGGCGGGGGCAAATACCGGGGAGCTGTTTTTT
CDR3aa: CASSVAAGANTGELFF

v_gene: TRBV28
j_gene: TRBJ2-7
d_gene: TRBD2
abundance: -
CDR3nt: TGTGCCAGCAGTTCAGCGGGGACCCTCTACGAGCAGTACTTC
CDR3aa: CASSSAGTLYEQYF

v_gene: TRBV7-2
j_gene: TRBJ2-1
d_gene: -
abundance: -
CDR3nt: TGTGCCAGCAGCCGAGAAGGGACTCGCAGATCCAGCTCCTACAATGAGCAGTTCTTC
CDR3aa: CASSREGTRRSSSYNEQFF

v_gene: TRBV6-1
j_gene: TRBJ2-1
d_gene: -
abundance: few
CDR3nt: TGTGCCAGCAGTGAAGCCATCAGCTTTATGCAGTTCTTC
CDR3aa: CASSEAISFMQFF

v_gene: TRBV18
j_gene: TRBJ2-7
d_gene: -
abundance: -
CDR3nt: TGTGCCAGCTCACCGGGAGATGGTGAGCAGTACTTC
CDR3aa: CASSPGDGEQYF

v_gene: TRBV23-1
j_gene: TRBJ2-2
d_gene: -
abundance: few
CDR3nt: TGCGCCAGCAGCCCCGTCGACAGGAGGAACACCGGGGAGCTGTTTTTT
CDR3aa: CASSPVDRRNTGELFF

v_gene: TRBV6-5
j_gene: TRBJ1-5
d_gene: TRBD1
abundance: -
CDR3nt: TGTGCCAGCAGTGGACAGGGAGGAGCGCAGCCCCAGCATTTT
CDR3aa: CASSGQGGAQPQHF

v_gene: TRBV30
j_gene: TRBJ2-3
d_gene: -
abundance: few
CDR3nt: TGTGCCTGGGCCGGGGGTAGCACAGATACGCAGTATTTT
CDR3aa: CAWAGGSTDTQYF

v_gene: TRBV25-1
j_gene: TRBJ2-7
d_gene: -
abundance: -
CDR3nt: TGTGCCAGCAGTGAATTTAGAGGGGAGCAGTACTTC
CDR3aa: CASSEFRGEQYF

v_gene: TRBV2
j_gene: TRBJ1-6
d_gene: TRBD1
abundance: many
CDR3nt: TGTGCCAGCAGTGCGTTTGGACAGGGAAGCTCACCCCTCCACTTT
CDR3aa: CASSAFGQGSSPLHF

v_gene: TRBV30
j_gene: TRBJ2-3
d_gene: -
abundance: few
CDR3nt: TGTGCCTGGAGTGGCGGCGGGTCCCGGTATTTT
CDR3aa: CAWSGGGSRYF

v_gene: TRBV5-1
j_gene: TRBJ2-5
d_gene: -
abundance: few
CDR3nt: TGCGCCAGCAGCTTAGGATGGCGAGGGATTCAAGAGACCCAGTACTTC
CDR3aa: CASSLGWRGIQETQYF

v_gene: TRBV4-2
j_gene: TRBJ2-7
d_gene: -
abundance: -
CDR3nt: TGTGCCAGCAGCCCTTCCCCGGACCCTAATTTTGTCTCCTACGAGCAGTACTTC
CDR3aa: CASSPSPDPNFVSYEQYF

v_gene: TRBV29-1
j_gene: TRBJ1-2
d_gene: -
abundance: -
CDR3nt: TGCAGCGCCCCCCGACCCGGGGGCTATGGCTACACCTTC
CDR3aa: CSAPRPGGYGYTF

v_gene: TRBV10-3
j_gene: TRBJ2-1
d_gene: -
abundance: few
CDR3nt: TGTGCCATCAGTGAATCCCAGTACAATGAGCAGTTCTTC
CDR3aa: CAISESQYNEQFF

v_gene: TRBV6-1
j_gene: TRBJ2-2
d_gene: -
abundance: -
CDR3nt: TGTGCCAGCAGTGATTTCAACCCCGGGGAGCTGTTTTTT
CDR3aa: CASSDFNPGELFF

v_gene: TRBV6-5
j_gene: TRBJ2-3
d_gene: -
abundance: -
CDR3nt: TGTGCCAGCAGCCCCATAGCGGACCCCACAGATACGCAGTATTTT
CDR3aa: CASSPIADPTDTQYF

v_gene: TRBV4-2
j_gene: TRBJ2-2
d_gene: -
abundance: -
CDR3nt: TGTGCCAGCAGCCAACTGAAGCTGGGTACCGGGGAGCTGTTTTTT
CDR3aa: CASSQLKLGTGELFF

v_gene: TRBV7-2
j_gene: TRBJ2-7
d_gene: TRBD2
abundance: once
CDR3nt: TGTGCCAGCAGCGACGGACTAGCGACCTACGAGCAGTACTTC
CDR3aa: CASSDGLATYEQYF

v_gene: TRBV19
j_gene: TRBJ1-4
d_gene: -
abundance: -
CDR3nt: TGTGCCAGTAGTGTTACAGATAATGAAAAACTGTTTTTT
CDR3aa: CASSVTDNEKLFF

v_gene: TRBV5-6
j_gene: TRBJ2-7
d_gene: -
abundance: few
CDR3nt: TGTGCCAGCAGCTTGGTTCTCGGGTCCACATCCTACGAGCAGTACTTC
CDR3aa: CASSLVLGSTSYEQYF

v_gene: TRBV5-1
j_gene: TRBJ2-1
d_gene: -
abundance: -
CDR3nt: TGCGCCAGCAGCTTGGAGGAGGTCTCCTACAATGAGCAGTTCTTC
CDR3aa: CASSLEEVSYNEQFF

v_gene: TRBV30
j_gene: TRBJ1-1
d_gene: -
abundance: -
CDR3nt: TGTGCCTGGACAGGGAACAGACTGGAAGCTTTCTTT
CDR3aa: CAWTGNRLEAFF

v_gene: TRBV6-5
j_gene: TRBJ2-7
d_gene: TRBD1
abundance: -
CDR3nt: TGTGCCAGCGGGATTGACAGGGTAGGAGGCGAGCAGTACTTC
CDR3aa: CASGIDRVGGEQYF

v_gene: TRBV29-1
j_gene: TRBJ1-5
d_gene: -
abundance: -
CDR3nt: TGCAGCGTTGAAGTATCCAATCAGCCCCAGCATTTT
CDR3aa: CSVEVSNQPQHF

v_gene: TRBV21-1
j_gene: TRBJ2-7
d_gene: -
abundance: few
CDR3nt: TGTGCCAGCAGCAGCGGCCAGCGGAAGCAGTACTTC
CDR3aa: CASSSGQRKQYF

v_gene: TRBV15
j_gene: TRBJ1-2
d_gene: TRBD1
abundance: -
CDR3nt: TGTGCCACCAGCAGCCCGGGAGACAGGGGGCCTGGCTACACCTTC
CDR3aa: CATSSPGDRGPGYTF

v_gene: TRBV15
j_gene: TRBJ1-1
d_gene: TRBD1
abundance: -
CDR3nt: TGTGCCACCAGCAGAGACTTACAGGGGGAAGCTTTCTTT
CDR3aa: CATSRDLQGEAFF

v_gene: TRBV27
j_gene: TRBJ2-3
d_gene: TRBD2
abundance: -
CDR3nt: TGTGCCAGCAGTTTATTAGGTTGGAAGCGGGAGAAAGGTGATACGCAGTATTTT
CDR3aa: CASSLLGWKREKGDTQYF

v_gene: TRBV5-6
j_gene: TRBJ1-1
d_gene: -
abundance: few
CDR3nt: TGTGCCAGCAGCACCGACAGCACTGAAGCTTTCTTT
CDR3aa: CASSTDSTEAFF

v_gene: TRBV29-1
j_gene: TRBJ2-7
d_gene: -
abundance: few
CDR3nt: TGCAGCGTTGTCTTCGGAATCCTCTCCTACGAGCAGTACTTC
CDR3aa: CSVVFGILSYEQYF

v_gene: TRBV5-1
j_gene: TRBJ2-7
d_gene: -
abundance: -
CDR3nt: TGCGCCAGCAGCCCGACGCGGGGAGAAGAGCATTACTTC
CDR3aa: CASSPTRGEEHYF

v_gene: TRBV29-1
j_gene: TRBJ1-3
d_gene: -
abundance: -
CDR3nt: TGCAGCGTTGAAGGACGACAGAGTGGAAACACCATATATTTT
CDR3aa: CSVEGRQSGNTIYF

v_gene: TRBV30
j_gene: TRBJ2-1
d_gene: -
abundance: -
CDR3nt: TGTGCCTGGGAAGGGCGCAATGAGCAGTTCTTC
CDR3aa: CAWEGRNEQFF

v_gene: TRBV5-1
j_gene: TRBJ2-3
d_gene: -
abundance: -
CDR3nt: TGCGCCAGCAGCCGCCCAACCCTTCAAGGCGCAGATACGCAGTATTTT
CDR3aa: CASSRPTLQGADTQYF

v_gene: TRBV29-1
j_gene: TRBJ2-7
d_gene: TRBD2
abundance: -
CDR3nt: TGCAGCGTTCTCCGACTAGCGGGCCTAGCCTACGAGCAGTACTTC
CDR3aa: CSVLRLAGLAYEQYF

v_gene: TRBV30
j_gene: TRBJ1-6
d_gene: -
abundance: -
CDR3nt: TGTGCCTGGAGCGCCCAAGGACGGAACCTCCACTTT
CDR3aa: CAWSAQGRNLHF

v_gene: TRBV2
j_gene: TRBJ1-2
d_gene: -
abundance: -
CDR3nt: TGTGCCATCTCCAACAGGGCAGGCTGGAAAGGCTACACCTTC
CDR3aa: CAISNRAGWKGYTF

v_gene: TRBV6-6
j_gene: TRBJ2-3
d_gene: TRBD2
abundance: -
CDR3nt: TGTGCCAGCACCCCGGGACTAGCTGCAGATACGCAGTATTTT
CDR3aa: CASTPGLAADTQYF

v_gene: TRBV4-1
j_gene: TRBJ2-7
d_gene: TRBD1
abundance: -
CDR3nt: TGCGCCAGCAGCCATTCCACGGGACAGAGTTTCCACTACGAGCAGTACTTC
CDR3aa: CASSHSTGQSFHYEQYF

v_gene: TRBV18
j_gene: TRBJ2-2
d_gene: TRBD1
abundance: once
CDR3nt: TGTGCCAGCTCACCCCAACAGGGGCAGAACACCGGGGAGCTGTTTTTT
CDR3aa: CASSPQQGQNTGELFF

v_gene: TRBV29-1
j_gene: TRBJ1-2
d_gene: -
abundance: -
CDR3nt: TGCAGCGTTGAAACCCAGGGGCGCGCCTATGGCTACACCTTC
CDR3aa: CSVETQGRAYGYTF

v_gene: TRBV19
j_gene: TRBJ1-2
d_gene: -
abundance: once
CDR3nt: TGTGCCAGTAGTATTAACATTCTCCTCAACTATGGCTACACCTTC
CDR3aa: CASSINILLNYGYTF

v_gene: TRBV5-1
j_gene: TRBJ1-1
d_gene: -
abundance: -
CDR3nt: TGCGCCAGCAGCTTGGGCTCTGAAGCTTTCTTT
CDR3aa: CASSLGSEAFF

v_gene: TRBV29-1
j_gene: TRBJ2-3
d_gene: -
abundance: -
CDR3nt: TGCAGCGTTACGGGACTTATCCTGGGCACAGATACGCAGTATTTT
CDR3aa: CSVTGLILGTDTQYF

v_gene: TRBV15
j_gene: TRBJ1-1
d_gene: -
abundance: -
CDR3nt: TGTGCCACCAGCAGAGATGGTGGGAACACTGAAGCTTTCTTT
CDR3aa: CATSRDGGNTEAFF

v_gene: TRBV29-1
j_gene: TRBJ2-1
d_gene: TRBD2
abundance: -
CDR3nt: TGCAGCTTAGGGATGACTAGCGGGGCGGATGAGCAGTTCTTC
CDR3aa: CSLGMTSGADEQFF

v_gene: TRBV30
j_gene: TRBJ1-2
d_gene: TRBD1
abundance: -
CDR3nt: TGTGCCTGGAGTATTACAAAGAGGGACAGTGAGGGCTACACCTTC
CDR3aa: CAWSITKRDSEGYTF

v_gene: TRBV5-1
j_gene: TRBJ2-7
d_gene: TRBD1
abundance: -
CDR3nt: TGCGCCAGCAGCAAACCGACAGGGGGGGACGAGCAGTACTTC
CDR3aa: CASSKPTGGDEQYF

v_gene: TRBV9
j_gene: TRBJ1-2
d_gene: -
abundance: few
CDR3nt: TGTGCCAGCAGGGGCGAGACCAGGCGTAACTATGGCTACACCTTC
CDR3aa: CASRGETRRNYGYTF

v_gene: TRBV7-8
j_gene: TRBJ2-6
d_gene: -
abundance: few
CDR3nt: TGTGCCAGCAGCCCCAAACAGGGTGGTGGGGCCAACGTCCTGACTTTC
CDR3aa: CASSPKQGGGANVLTF